This entry features one TCR beta chain sequence. Antigen: not known. Method: immunoSEQ multiplex PCR; TCRdb's copy keeps in-frame clones and lacks some. In the table there are approximately 60,000 clones, around 77% of which are singletons. The data derive from a study of OX40 agonist ivuxolimab in advanced cancers. For the study at large: Having had anti-PD-1, anti-PD-L1 or anti-CTLA-4 therapy before was allowed, and over 35% had some. Regarding the study as a whole: At doses 0.1 to 3.0 mg/kg, CD4+ and CD8+ clones expanded.

The TCR sequence derives from an adult with an advanced solid tumor such as melanoma, head and neck, liver or kidney cancer. The source was CD4+ or CD8+ T cells sorted from blood, collected in a trial of the OX40 agonist ivuxolimab.

CDR3 nucleotides: TGTGCCAGCAGCTTTTCATCGAACTATGGCTACACCTTC. It translates to CASSFSSNYGYTF. The rearrangement links TRBV5-5 to TRBJ1-2; D gene uncertain. CDR1 and CDR2 from the germline V gene are SGHKS and YYEKEE (reference sequence). The V gene lost 2 bases and the J gene lost 2 bases, with 7 bases spanning the gap. This CDR3 region has 13 residues.